This T cell receptor (beta chain) was captured by sequencing in a study of blood T cell repertoires in COVID-19 (dated by TCRdb to the early 2020s). With respect to the entire study: The collaborator samples originated in the United States, Italy and Spain and spanned the acute and convalescent phases of COVID-19. The material from the prospective study consisted of cDNA or gDNA derived from T cells, B-cell-depleted T cells, or PBMCs. Deeply sampled blood TCRbeta repertoires from subjects exposed to, actively infected with, or recovered from COVID-19 were included in the dataset. A freely available public database, intended as a resource for researchers studying the immune response to SARS-CoV-2, is where the repertoires were released. The samples were drawn from two sources: the first 160 participants of the ongoing ImmuneRACE study, and 1,000 to 1,500 subjects contributed by 6 global collaborators. Nearly every sample came with metadata listing a de-identified subject ID, COVID-19 status, age in years and sex. HLA class I and class II types, where available, came from metadata supplied by the sample provider rather than from assay-based typing. Broader findings and caveats from the paper: How much clinical and demographic metadata was included differed by source and by participant, and the metadata was provided uncurated.

The collaborating institutions used their own protocols to collect whole blood in K2EDTA tubes. For TCRbeta analysis, collaborator samples were shipped as frozen whole blood, as isolated PBMCs, or as DNA extracted from either sample type. Concerning this clone: Its specific antigen is unknown. There are no base qualities to consult, and no much larger clone falls within one base.

TCRbeta CDR3 regions were amplified from genomic DNA by means of the immunoSEQ Assay, a bias-controlled multiplex PCR. On the authors' methods: Nucleated cell counts per sample were estimated from amplification of reference gene primers within the assay. To quantify the absolute abundance of each unique TCRbeta CDR3 rearrangement, sequence reads were collapsed and filtered. For each sample, productive Simpson clonality was calculated as the square root of Simpson's diversity index over productive rearrangements. TCRdb limited this immuneACCESS table to in-frame rearrangements with V and J called. A share of clones is missing; checked studies link under half to unresolved V genes, and the rest is unexplained. V, J and clone size are taken as reported in that table, and D and trimming were inferred from the DNA itself. For this sample the table gives about 190,000 clones, of which around 80% were detected only once. The ten largest account for around 2.8% of the sample.

Its CDR3 holds 18 amino acids, cysteine through phenylalanine. Only the CDR3 DNA is retained, 54 bases long and in frame from the first base. Based on the germline V gene, the CDR1 and CDR2 sequences are MNHEY and SVGEGT. Trimmed from V: 5 bases; trimmed from J: 9 bases; junction bases lacking a gene match: 22. The chain employs TRBV6-2 or TRBV6-3 and TRBJ2-7; TRBD1 aligns with 10 central bases. The sample comprised peripheral blood. This clonotype originated in a woman of 80 years or more with active or convalescent COVID-19. The CDR3 region has the sequence CASSLGTGAPDRVRRQYF. The nucleotide sequence is given as TGTGCCAGCAGTCTCGGGACAGGGGCCCCGGATCGGGTCCGTCGGCAGTACTTC.